The 30 T cell receptor beta chains given below trace back to one sample, sequenced in a study of cytomegalovirus exposure and HLA in healthy donors. The PCR had 60 Vbeta and 13 Jbeta primers. The repertoire was sequenced with immunoSEQ multiplex PCR; TCRdb's copy has only in-frame clones and lacks some. This table holds about 110,000 clones. Sequencing was done on a sample of PBMCs. The receptor set was obtained from a man aged 25 to 40 in good health and CMV-seronegative.

The chain recombines TRBV27 with TRBJ2-5; 9 nucleotides match TRBD2. Trimming took 8 bases from V and 2 from J; bases not matched to a gene: 15. The germline V gene encodes CDR1 MNHEY and CDR2 SMNVEV (reference sequence). CDR3 length: 17 amino acids. This chain's CDR3 is CASGGSGSGGIQETQYF. The CDR3 nucleotides are TGTGCCAGCGGTGGGTCGGGGAGCGGGGGGATACAAGAGACCCAGTACTTC.

The CDR3 here is CASSVAVGGNTGELFF. The DNA for the CDR3 is TGTGCCAGCAGCGTAGCTGTCGGGGGGAACACCGGGGAGCTGTTTTTT. The V and J genes are TRBV9 and TRBJ2-2; the D gene is possibly TRBD2 (6 bases). In germline, CDR1 is SGDLS, CDR2 YYNGEE. Trimming took 0 bases from V and 1 from J, leaving 10 bases between them. The CDR3 loop spans 16 amino acids.

J is TRBJ2-5 and V is TRBV11-1; 9 bases are shared with TRBD2. This CDR3 is 15 amino acids long. Germline CDR1 SGHAT, CDR2 FQDESV (reference sequence). After removal of 1 base from V and 4 bases from J, the junction contained 4 bases not matched to a gene. CDR3 protein: CASSLGGGALETQYF. CDR3 DNA sequence: TGTGCCAGCAGCTTAGGCGGGGGGGCCCTAGAGACCCAGTACTTC.

V usage is TRBV7-2 and J usage is TRBJ2-2, with D unclear. The CDR3 has 12 residues. V was pared by 4 bases and J by 3 bases, with 3 bases between. The V gene's germline CDR1 is SGHTA and CDR2 FQGNSA. Here the CDR3 reads CASSSYTGELFF. The CDR3 DNA is TGTGCCAGCAGCTCATACACCGGGGAGCTGTTTTTT.

This sequence joins TRBV5-1 and TRBJ1-3; tentative D call: TRBD1 (6 bases). Germline values: CDR1 SGHRS, CDR2 YFSETQ. CDR3 length: 15 amino acids. Trimming removed 0 bases at V and 4 bases at J, with 11 bases between. DNA for the CDR3: TGCGCCAGCAGCTTGGCCACAGGGTCGGGAAACACCATATATTTT. As protein: CASSLATGSGNTIYF.

The rearrangement joins TRBV6-6 to TRBJ1-2; 8 bases are a match to TRBD1. V was clipped by 6 bases and J by 6 bases; unmatched bases: 6. This CDR3 is built from 13 residues. The V gene's germline CDR1 is MNHNY and CDR2 SVGAGI (reference sequence). The CDR3 reads CASSQGASNGYTF. CDR3 bases: TGTGCCAGCAGCCAGGGGGCCAGTAATGGCTACACCTTC.

The chain recombines TRBV28 with TRBJ1-5; 7 bases agree with TRBD1. The CDR3 spans 14 residues. Unmatched junction bases numbered 4, after V lost 3 bases and J lost 5 bases. Germline lookup yields CDR1 MDHEN and CDR2 SYDVKM. The CDR3 loop reads CASSFWTGDQPQHF. The DNA of the CDR3 is TGTGCCAGCAGTTTTTGGACAGGAGATCAGCCCCAGCATTTT.

This sequence joins TRBV5-1 and TRBJ2-7; the match to TRBD2 covers 9 bases. Germline V CDR1 and CDR2: SGHRS, YFSETQ. The V and J ends lost 4 bases and 0 bases, in that order; junction bases with no gene match: 11. There are 17 residues in the CDR3. CDR3 protein: CASSPRGGGRLSYEQYF. CDR3 sequence (DNA): TGCGCCAGCAGCCCGCGGGGGGGAGGCCGCCTCTCCTACGAGCAGTACTTC.

The genes are TRBV5-1 and TRBJ1-3; no clear D gene. This CDR3 comprises 14 residues. V was pared by 4 bases and J by 4 bases, with 12 bases between. CDR1 SGHRS and CDR2 YFSETQ come from the germline V gene. The CDR3 coding sequence is TGCGCCAGCAGCGACCCCAAGGAGGGAAACACCATATATTTT. The encoded protein is CASSDPKEGNTIYF.

V is TRBV10-3 and J is TRBJ1-2; the match to TRBD1 covers 7 bases. In germline, CDR1 is ENHRY, CDR2 SYGVKD. The CDR3 extends over 13 amino acids. Trimming took 3 bases from V and 7 from J; bases not matched to a gene: 5. CDR3 in amino acids: CAISEIQGFGYTF. The CDR3 DNA follows: TGTGCCATCAGTGAAATACAGGGGTTTGGCTACACCTTC.

This chain uses TRBV4-1 with TRBJ1-2; tentative D call: TRBD1 (5 bases). This CDR3 region has 14 residues. Germline CDR1 reads MGHRA; CDR2 reads YSYEKL. V was trimmed by 3 bases and J by 4 bases, leaving 12 bases between them. This CDR3 is CASSHAGTRYGYTF. In DNA, the CDR3 is TGCGCCAGCAGCCACGCCGGGACTCGCTATGGCTACACCTTC.

The chain employs TRBV7-8 and TRBJ2-5; 7 nucleotides match TRBD2. The CDR3 length is 13 residues. Germline V CDR1 and CDR2: SGHVS, FQNEAQ. After removal of 4 bases from V and 4 bases from J, the junction contained 3 bases not matched to a gene. The CDR3 coding sequence is TGTGCCAGCAGCTGGGGGGGTCCAGAGACCCAGTACTTC. It encodes CASSWGGPETQYF.

The chain combines TRBV30 with TRBJ2-1; D is possibly TRBD2 (6 bases). The CDR3 is made up of 13 amino acids. Germline CDR1 and CDR2: GTSNPN and SVGIG (reference sequence). The V and J ends lost 4 bases and 2 bases respectively, with 9 bases between them. The CDR3 here is CAWTRGAYNEQFF. The CDR3, as DNA: TGTGCCTGGACTCGCGGGGCCTACAATGAGCAGTTCTTC.

This rearrangement joins TRBV25-1 to TRBJ2-1, with 14 bases lining up with TRBD2. The CDR3 covers 17 residues. Per the germline V gene, CDR1 is MGHDK and CDR2 is SYGVNS. Trimming at V came to 5 bases and at J to 0 bases, leaving 3 bases not matched to a gene. The DNA of the CDR3 is TGTGCCAGCAGTAGACTAGCGGGGGGGAGCTCCTACAATGAGCAGTTCTTC. This codes for CASSRLAGGSSYNEQFF.

The chain recombines TRBV7-2 with TRBJ2-5; 8 bases align to TRBD2. V trimming: 3 bases; J trimming: 5 bases; junction bases outside the gene matches: 5. From germline, CDR1 is SGHTA and CDR2 FQGNSA. The CDR3 has 14 amino acids. The CDR3 sequence: CASSFGGAEETQYF. As DNA, the CDR3 is TGTGCCAGCAGCTTCGGGGGGGCGGAGGAGACCCAGTACTTC.

This chain connects TRBV7-9 to TRBJ1-2; TRBD1 matches 9 bases. V shed 9 bases, J shed 4 bases, and the junction held 12 bases outside the gene matches. The length of the CDR3 is 15 residues. Germline loops: CDR1 SEHNR, CDR2 FQNEAQ (reference sequence). The DNA for the CDR3 is TGTGCCAGAGGGACAGGGAAGGGTTGGGGCTATGGCTACACCTTC. It encodes CARGTGKGWGYGYTF.

The V and J genes are TRBV18 and TRBJ1-6; 8 bases are shared with TRBD1. CDR1 KGHSH and CDR2 LQKENI come from the germline V gene. Losses at the gene ends were 5 bases for V and 6 bases for J; bases not matched to a gene: 15. The CDR3 length is 18 residues. CDR3 DNA sequence: TGTGCCAGCTCATCATTCAACCCGACAGGGGCACCTAATTCACCCCTCCACTTT. Its translation is CASSSFNPTGAPNSPLHF.

The chain combines TRBV2 with TRBJ1-3; tentatively, D is TRBD1 (5 bases). Germline V gene sequence: CDR1 SNHLY, CDR2 FYNNEI. V was pared by 6 bases and J by 3 bases, with 9 bases between. This CDR3 is built from 13 residues. The CDR3 sequence: CASRIQVGNTIYF. The CDR3 DNA reads as TGTGCCAGCAGAATACAGGTTGGAAACACCATATATTTT.

The V and J genes are TRBV5-6 and TRBJ1-2, with 7 bases identical to TRBD1. Unmatched junction bases numbered 8, after V lost 1 base and J lost 5 bases. Germline V gives CDR1 SGHDT, CDR2 YYEEEE. The CDR3 is made up of 15 amino acids. The CDR3 region is CASSLRAGGWYGYTF. The CDR3 DNA sequence: TGTGCCAGCAGCTTGAGGGCAGGGGGATGGTATGGCTACACCTTC.

The CDR3 DNA reads TGTGCCAGCAGCTTACTCCGGGAGACCCAGTACTTC. This encodes CASSLLRETQYF. V gene TRBV7-2 combines with J gene TRBJ2-5; no reliable D call. Between the trimmed V and J ends, which lost 2 bases and 5 bases, there was a span of 6 bases. This CDR3 is built from 12 residues. Germline V lookup: CDR1 SGHTA, CDR2 FQGNSA.

The rearrangement links TRBV5-4 to TRBJ2-3; 7 nucleotides match TRBD1. Germline loops: CDR1 SGHNT, CDR2 YYREEE (reference sequence). This CDR3 contains 14 residues. V shed 5 bases and J 4 bases; nucleotides not matched to a gene: 7. The CDR3 nucleotides read TGTGCCAGCAGGCCCGACAGGGTAGCAGATACGCAGTATTTT. Translated, it gives CASRPDRVADTQYF.

The rearrangement uses TRBV19 and TRBJ1-2; D not certain. The CDR3 is made up of 13 amino acids. CDR1 and CDR2 (germline): LNHDA, SQIVND (reference sequence). The V end was cut by 4 bases, the J end by 8 bases, with 14 bases between. The CDR3 region is CASSRDIVGGYTF. CDR3 nucleotides: TGTGCCAGTAGTAGAGATATCGTGGGCGGCTACACCTTC.

For the CDR3, the DNA is TGTGCCAGCAGCTTATCTAGGGACAGGAGCTACAATGAGCAGTTCTTC. This gives the protein CASSLSRDRSYNEQFF. The chain joins TRBV7-2 to TRBJ2-1; 8 bases align to TRBD1. After removal of 2 bases from V and 3 bases from J, the junction contained 6 bases not matched to a gene. The CDR3 is 16 amino acids. Germline-derived CDR1 and CDR2 are SGHTA and FQGNSA.

This chain joins TRBV6-6 and TRBJ1-1, with a weak D call TRBD1 (6 bases). The CDR3 has 14 residues. Germline V gene sequence: CDR1 MNHNY, CDR2 SVGAGI (reference sequence). The V end lost 5 bases, the J end lost 4 bases, and 14 bases lay between the germline ends. The CDR3 DNA reads TGTGCCAGCAGTGACCAGGGGTATGGCACTGAAGCTTTCTTT. This translates into CASSDQGYGTEAFF.

The chain employs TRBV2 and TRBJ2-5; 8 bases fit TRBD1. The CDR3 totals 15 residues. Trimming cost V 8 bases and J 7 bases; bases outside gene matches: 15. Germline V gives CDR1 SNHLY, CDR2 FYNNEI. CDR3 region: CASAEQGGYIGTQYF. The DNA of the CDR3 is TGTGCCAGCGCGGAACAGGGGGGATATATAGGGACCCAGTACTTC.

The V gene is TRBV19, the J gene TRBJ2-7; TRBD2 is a possible D gene (6 bases). The germline gives CDR1 LNHDA, CDR2 SQIVND (reference sequence). The CDR3 has 14 residues. The V and J ends lost 4 bases and 5 bases respectively, with 15 bases between them. For the CDR3, the DNA is TGTGCCAGTAGTACCGGGACTCCGTCCCACGAGCAGTACTTC. The encoded protein is CASSTGTPSHEQYF.

The rearrangement joins TRBV19 to TRBJ2-3; 7 nucleotides align to TRBD2. This CDR3 region has 17 residues. V was clipped by 3 bases and J by 0 bases; unmatched bases: 9. CDR1 is LNHDA, CDR2 SQIVND, per germline (reference sequence). CDR3 residues: CASSMGLAATSTDTQYF. Written as DNA, the CDR3 is TGTGCCAGTAGTATGGGTCTAGCGGCAACTAGCACAGATACGCAGTATTTT. Filled out from reference TRBV19 and TRBJ2-3, the complete variable domain reads DGGITQSPKYLFRKEGQNVTLSCEQNLNHDAMYWYRQDPGQGLRLIYYSQIVNDFQKGDIAEGYSVSREKKESFPLTVTSAQKNPTAFYLCASSMGLAATSTDTQYFGPGTRLTVL.

The chain combines TRBV6-1 with TRBJ1-2; 7 positions agree with TRBD1. The germline V gene encodes CDR1 MNHNS and CDR2 SASEGT. The J segment lost 2 bases and the V segment lost 8 bases, leaving 8 bases of the junction unmatched. The CDR3 spans 14 residues. The CDR3 nucleotides read TGTGCCAGCTCAGGGACAGCCTTCAACTATGGCTACACCTTC. Translating gives CASSGTAFNYGYTF.

This CDR3 is CASSYSTGERVEKLFF. The CDR3 region has the DNA TGTGCCAGCAGTTACTCTACAGGGGAAAGGGTGGAAAAACTGTTTTTT. The chain links TRBV6-5 to TRBJ1-4; 7 bases fit TRBD1. V lost 0 bases and J lost 8; bases outside the gene matches: 9. CDR1 and CDR2 from the germline V gene are MNHEY and SVGAGI. This CDR3 region has 16 residues.

The rearrangement uses TRBV5-1 and TRBJ2-5; TRBD2 is a possible D gene (5 bases). The J call could be wrong; TRBJ2-7 is a better fit for the DNA end. CDR3 size: 14 residues. In germline, CDR1 is SGHRS, CDR2 YFSETQ. The CDR3 loop is CASSLTSYAYEQYF. Here the CDR3 DNA reads TGCGCCAGCAGCTTGACTAGTTACGCCTACGAGCAGTACTTC.